This T cell receptor (beta chain) appears in the sequencing data of a study of blood T cells in healthy people across ages. With a J-beta primer mix and a sample-barcoded 5' primer, a second PCR ran roughly 6 to 11 cycles. Template switching added a 12-random-nucleotide identifier to every cDNA molecule. TCRdb processed the 5' RACE reads anew with MiXCR; each CDR3 protein has one entry. The sample yields 500,000 to 550,000 distinct CDR3 sequences, about 24% seen once. To note about this clonotype: Its antigen remains unknown.

The CDR3 runs to 15 residues. V was cut by 2 bases and J by 3 bases, with 12 bases left in between. The germline gives CDR1 SGDLS, CDR2 YYNGEE. Peripheral blood from each donor was collected in a volume of approximately 10 milliliters. Study results and caveats: TCR beta diversity, measured per million T cells, fell in a roughly linear way with age.

These data were likewise used in another study, on T cells of mothers and their children. That source adds: Nine systemically healthy Caucasian donors: three mothers, six children.

J is TRBJ1-5 and V is TRBV9, with a weak D call TRBD1 (5 bases). Sample: blood. The TCR was taken from a boy aged 5-17 years in good health. In nucleotides, the CDR3 is TGTGCCAGCAGCGTCTCTGGGGCCGACAATCAGCCCCAGCATTTT. It codes for CASSVSGADNQPQHF. The full variable domain, completed using reference TRBV9 and TRBJ1-5, is DSGVTQTPKHLITATGQRVTLRCSPRSGDLSVYWYQQSLDQGLQFLIQYYNGEERAKGNILERFSAQQFPDLHSELNLSSLELGDSALYFCASSVSGADNQPQHFGDGTRLSIL.